This T cell receptor (beta chain) appears in the sequencing data of a study of blood T cells in healthy people across ages. There are 14 residues in the CDR3. Per germline, CDR1 SQVTM and CDR2 ANQGSEA. It was with a sample-barcoded 5' primer and a J-beta primer mix that a second PCR of roughly 7 to 12 cycles was run. TCRdb re-analysed the 5' RACE reads in MiXCR, keeping a single row per CDR3 protein. The profile shows about 800,000 distinct CDR3 sequences, just under 25% of them singletons. This clonotype was detected only a few times. The data also belong to a second study, concerning T cells of mothers and their children. That study adds: RNA extracted was entirely used for cDNA synthesis, about 1.6 ug per 15 ul. The authors added sample barcodes and 2-4 random nucleotides using the M1S primer of the second PCR. Over 9 million reads per mother and about 3 million per child were obtained. Slightly higher overlap, not significant, was seen in related mother-child pairs than in unrelated pairs.

This rearrangement joins TRBV29-1 to TRBJ2-5; 8 positions match TRBD1. The tail of the sequence fits TRBJ2-1 better, so the J call may be wrong. The sequencing sample was made of blood. This TCR was sampled from a boy aged 5 to 17 in good health. CDR3 sequence: CSVVGQGVANEQFF. The CDR3 nucleotides are TGCAGCGTTGTCGGACAGGGAGTGGCGAATGAGCAGTTCTTC.